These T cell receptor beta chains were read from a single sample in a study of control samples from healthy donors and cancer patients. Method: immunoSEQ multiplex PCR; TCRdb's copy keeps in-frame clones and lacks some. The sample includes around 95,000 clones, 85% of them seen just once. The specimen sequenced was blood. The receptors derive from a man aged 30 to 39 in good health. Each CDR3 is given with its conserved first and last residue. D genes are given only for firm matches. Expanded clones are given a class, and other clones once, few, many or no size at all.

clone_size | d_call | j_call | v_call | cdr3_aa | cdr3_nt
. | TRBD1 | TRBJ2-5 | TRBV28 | CASQGQTLTQYF | TGTGCCAGCCAGGGACAGACTCTAACCCAGTACTTC
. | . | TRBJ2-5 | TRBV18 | CASGQETQYF | TGTGCCAGCGGGCAAGAGACCCAGTACTTC
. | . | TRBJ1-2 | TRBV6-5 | CASGGPRNNYGYTF | TGTGCCAGCGGGGGACCCAGGAACAACTATGGCTACACCTTC
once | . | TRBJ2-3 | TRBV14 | CASSQIPVVGKDTQYF | TGTGCCAGCAGCCAAATTCCGGTCGTCGGAAAAGATACGCAGTATTTT
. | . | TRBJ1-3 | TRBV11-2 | CASSLRETGNTIYF | TGTGCCAGCAGCTTGAGGGAAACTGGAAACACCATATATTTT
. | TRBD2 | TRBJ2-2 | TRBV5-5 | CASSSKTSGGGSGELFF | TGTGCCAGCAGCTCCAAGACTAGCGGGGGAGGTTCCGGGGAGCTGTTTTTT
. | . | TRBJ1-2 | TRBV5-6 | CASSFFGEGRNYGYTF | TGTGCCAGCAGCTTTTTCGGGGAGGGGCGGAACTATGGCTACACCTTC
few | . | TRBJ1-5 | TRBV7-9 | CASSSGGQPQHF | TGTGCCAGCAGCTCGGGGGGCCAGCCCCAGCATTTT
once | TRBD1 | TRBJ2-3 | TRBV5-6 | CASSSTGTGGIDTQYF | TGTGCCAGCAGCTCTACCGGGACAGGCGGGATAGATACGCAGTATTTT
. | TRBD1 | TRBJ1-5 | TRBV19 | CASSTEGALNQPQHF | TGTGCCAGTAGTACTGAGGGGGCTTTGAATCAGCCCCAGCATTTT